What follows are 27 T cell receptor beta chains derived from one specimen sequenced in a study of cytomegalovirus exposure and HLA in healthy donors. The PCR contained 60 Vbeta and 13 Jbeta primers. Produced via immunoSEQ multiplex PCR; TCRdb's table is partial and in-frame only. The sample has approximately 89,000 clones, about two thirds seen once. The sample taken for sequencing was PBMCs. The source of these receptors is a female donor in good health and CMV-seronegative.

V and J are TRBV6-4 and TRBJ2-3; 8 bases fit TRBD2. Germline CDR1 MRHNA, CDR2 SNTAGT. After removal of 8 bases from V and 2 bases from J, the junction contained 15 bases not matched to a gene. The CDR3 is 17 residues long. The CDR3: CASYPPSGQQFTDTQYF. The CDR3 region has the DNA TGTGCCAGCTACCCCCCTAGCGGGCAGCAGTTCACAGATACGCAGTATTTT.

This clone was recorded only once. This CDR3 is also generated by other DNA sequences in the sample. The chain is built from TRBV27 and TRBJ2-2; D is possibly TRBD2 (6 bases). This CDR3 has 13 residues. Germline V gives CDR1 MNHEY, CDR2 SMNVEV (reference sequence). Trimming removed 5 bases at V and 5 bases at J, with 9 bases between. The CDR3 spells CASSRRGTGELFF. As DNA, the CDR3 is TGTGCCAGCAGTCGGAGGGGAACCGGGGAGCTGTTTTTT.

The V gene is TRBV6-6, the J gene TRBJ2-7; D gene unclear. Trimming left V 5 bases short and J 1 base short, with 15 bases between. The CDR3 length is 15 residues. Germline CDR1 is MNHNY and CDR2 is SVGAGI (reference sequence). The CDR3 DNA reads TGTGCCAGCAGTCCCAGTGGAGCCCCTTCCTACGAGCAGTACTTC. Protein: CASSPSGAPSYEQYF.

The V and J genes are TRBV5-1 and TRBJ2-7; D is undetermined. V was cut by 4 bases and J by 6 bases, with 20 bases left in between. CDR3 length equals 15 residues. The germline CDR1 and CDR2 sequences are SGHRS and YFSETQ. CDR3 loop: CASSPTRPAAGEQYF. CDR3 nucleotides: TGCGCCAGCAGCCCGACTCGCCCAGCAGCCGGCGAGCAGTACTTC.

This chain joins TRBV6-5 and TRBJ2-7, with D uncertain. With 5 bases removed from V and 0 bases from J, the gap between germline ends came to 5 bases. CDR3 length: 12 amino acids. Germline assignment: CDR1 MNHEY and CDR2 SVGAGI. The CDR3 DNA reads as TGTGCCAGCAGTGGCAGCTCCTACGAGCAGTACTTC. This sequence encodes CASSGSSYEQYF.

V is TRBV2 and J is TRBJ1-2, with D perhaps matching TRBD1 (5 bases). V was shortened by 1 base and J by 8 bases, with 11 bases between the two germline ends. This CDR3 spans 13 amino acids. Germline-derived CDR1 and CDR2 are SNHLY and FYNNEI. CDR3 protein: CASSEEQEIGYTF. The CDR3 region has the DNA TGTGCCAGCAGTGAAGAACAGGAAATCGGCTACACCTTC.

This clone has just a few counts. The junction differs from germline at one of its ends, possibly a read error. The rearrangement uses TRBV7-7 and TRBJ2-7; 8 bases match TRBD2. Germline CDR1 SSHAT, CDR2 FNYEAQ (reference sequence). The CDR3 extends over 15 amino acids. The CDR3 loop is CASSLGAGASNEQYF. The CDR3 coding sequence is TGTGCTAGCAGCTTAGGAGCGGGAGCGTCGAACGAGCAGTACTTC. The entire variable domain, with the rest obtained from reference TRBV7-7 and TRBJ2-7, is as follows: GAGVSQSPRYKVTKRGQDVTLRCDPISSHATLYWYQQALGQGPEFLTYFNYEAQPDKSGLPSDRFSAERPEGSISTLTIQRTEQRDSAMYRCASSLGAGASNEQYFGPGTRLTVT.

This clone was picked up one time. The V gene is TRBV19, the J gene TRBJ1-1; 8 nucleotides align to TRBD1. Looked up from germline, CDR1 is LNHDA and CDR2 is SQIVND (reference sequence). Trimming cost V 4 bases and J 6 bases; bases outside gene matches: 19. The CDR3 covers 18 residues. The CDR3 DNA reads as TGTGCCAGTAGTAAAAAAGGGACAGGCGCAAAGGGGGACGCTGAAGCTTTCTTT. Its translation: CASSKKGTGAKGDAEAFF.

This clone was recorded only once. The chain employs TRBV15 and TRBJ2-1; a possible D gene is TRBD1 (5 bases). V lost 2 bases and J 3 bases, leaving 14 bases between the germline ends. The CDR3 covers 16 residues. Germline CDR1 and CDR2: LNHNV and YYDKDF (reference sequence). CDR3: CATSRSQGRFYNEQFF. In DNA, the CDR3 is TGTGCCACCAGCAGAAGTCAGGGCCGCTTCTACAATGAGCAGTTCTTC. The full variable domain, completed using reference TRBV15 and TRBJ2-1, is DAMVIQNPRYQVTQFGKPVTLSCSQTLNHNVMYWYQQKSSQAPKLLFHYYDKDFNNEADTPDNFQSRRPNTSFCFLDIRSPGLGDTAMYLCATSRSQGRFYNEQFFGPGTRLTVL.

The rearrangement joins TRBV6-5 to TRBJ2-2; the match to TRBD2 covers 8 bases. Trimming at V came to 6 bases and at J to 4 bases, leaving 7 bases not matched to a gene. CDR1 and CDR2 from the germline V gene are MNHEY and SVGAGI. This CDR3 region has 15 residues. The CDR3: CASRLAVPSTGELFF. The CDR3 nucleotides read TGTGCCAGCAGACTAGCGGTCCCAAGCACCGGGGAGCTGTTTTTT.

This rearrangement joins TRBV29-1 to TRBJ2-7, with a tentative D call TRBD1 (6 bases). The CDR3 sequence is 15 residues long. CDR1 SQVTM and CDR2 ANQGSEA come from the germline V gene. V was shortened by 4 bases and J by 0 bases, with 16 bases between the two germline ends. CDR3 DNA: TGCAGCGTTGGTGGGTCCCGGGACAACTCCTACGAGCAGTACTTC. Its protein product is CSVGGSRDNSYEQYF.

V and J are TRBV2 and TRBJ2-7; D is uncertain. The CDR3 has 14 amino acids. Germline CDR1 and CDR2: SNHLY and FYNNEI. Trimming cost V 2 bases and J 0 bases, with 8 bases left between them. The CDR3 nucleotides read TGTGCCAGCAGTGAACCCCCGGGCTCCTACGAGCAGTACTTC. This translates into CASSEPPGSYEQYF. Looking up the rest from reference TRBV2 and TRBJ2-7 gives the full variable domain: EPEVTQTPSHQVTQMGQEVILRCVPISNHLYFYWYRQILGQKVEFLVSFYNNEISEKSEIFDDQFSVERPDGSNFTLKIRSTKLEDSAMYFCASSEPPGSYEQYFGPGTRLTVT.

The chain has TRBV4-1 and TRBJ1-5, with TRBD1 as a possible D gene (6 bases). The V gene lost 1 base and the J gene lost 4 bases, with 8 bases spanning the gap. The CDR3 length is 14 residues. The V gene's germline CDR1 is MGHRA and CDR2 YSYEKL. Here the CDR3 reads CASSQVTGNQPQHF. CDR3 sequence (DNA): TGCGCCAGCAGCCAAGTGACAGGTAATCAGCCCCAGCATTTT.

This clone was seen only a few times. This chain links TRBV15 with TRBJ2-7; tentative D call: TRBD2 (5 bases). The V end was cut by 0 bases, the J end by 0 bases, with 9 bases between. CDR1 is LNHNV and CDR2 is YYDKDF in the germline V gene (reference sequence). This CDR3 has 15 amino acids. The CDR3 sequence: CATSRERESSYEQYF. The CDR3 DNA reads TGTGCCACCAGCAGAGAAAGGGAGAGCTCCTACGAGCAGTACTTC.

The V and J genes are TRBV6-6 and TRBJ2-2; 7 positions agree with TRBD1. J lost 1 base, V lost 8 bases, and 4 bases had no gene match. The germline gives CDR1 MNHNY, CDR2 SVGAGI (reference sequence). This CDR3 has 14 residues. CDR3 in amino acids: CASDGTENTGELFF. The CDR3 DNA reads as TGTGCCAGCGATGGGACAGAGAACACCGGGGAGCTGTTTTTT.

In nucleotides, the CDR3 is TGTGCCAGCAACCAGGGGGGCACTGAAGCTTTCTTT. Translating it yields CASNQGGTEAFF. This chain uses TRBV7-9 with TRBJ1-1, with 7 bases aligning to TRBD1. Per the germline V gene, CDR1 is SEHNR and CDR2 is FQNEAQ (reference sequence). The V segment lost 7 bases and the J segment 4 bases; nucleotides outside the gene matches: 3. There are 12 residues in the CDR3.

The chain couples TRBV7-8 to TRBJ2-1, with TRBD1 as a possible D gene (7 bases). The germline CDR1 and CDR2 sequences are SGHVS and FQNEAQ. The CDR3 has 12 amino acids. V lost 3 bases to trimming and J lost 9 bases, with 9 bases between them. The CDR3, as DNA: TGTGCCAGCAGCTTTCAGGGGGGTGAGCAGTTCTTC. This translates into CASSFQGGEQFF.

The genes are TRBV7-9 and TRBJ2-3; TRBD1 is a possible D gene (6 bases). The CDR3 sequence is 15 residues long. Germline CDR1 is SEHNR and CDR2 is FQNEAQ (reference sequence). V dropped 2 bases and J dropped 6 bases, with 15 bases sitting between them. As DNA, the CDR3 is TGTGCCAGCAGCTTACGCAGGGGTCCTTCGGATACGCAGTATTTT. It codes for CASSLRRGPSDTQYF.

The CDR3 DNA is TGCGCCAGCAGCTTCCAGCCCCTCGGGACTGAAGGAAACACCATATATTTT. Its protein product is CASSFQPLGTEGNTIYF. This chain links TRBV5-1 with TRBJ1-3; the D gene is possibly TRBD1 (5 bases). From germline, CDR1 is SGHRS and CDR2 YFSETQ. This CDR3 region has 17 residues. The V end lost 2 bases, the J end lost 4 bases, and 19 bases lay between the germline ends. Filled out from reference TRBV5-1 and TRBJ1-3, the complete variable domain reads KAGVTQTPRYLIKTRGQQVTLSCSPISGHRSVSWYQQTPGQGLQFLFEYFSETQRNKGNFPGRFSGRQFSNSRSEMNVSTLELGDSALYLCASSFQPLGTEGNTIYFGEGSWLTVV.

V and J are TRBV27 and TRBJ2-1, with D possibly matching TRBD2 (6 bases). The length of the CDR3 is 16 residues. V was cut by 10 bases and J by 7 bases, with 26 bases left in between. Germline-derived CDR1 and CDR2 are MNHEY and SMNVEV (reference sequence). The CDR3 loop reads CATSLLPGTPPNEQFF. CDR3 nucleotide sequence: TGTGCCACCTCCTTACTACCCGGGACTCCTCCTAATGAGCAGTTCTTC.

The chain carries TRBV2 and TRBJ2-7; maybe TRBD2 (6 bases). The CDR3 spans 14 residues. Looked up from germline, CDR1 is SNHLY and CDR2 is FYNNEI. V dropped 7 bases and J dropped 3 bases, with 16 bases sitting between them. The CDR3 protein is CASKRSGRGYEQYF. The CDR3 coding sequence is TGTGCCAGCAAGCGTAGCGGACGCGGCTACGAGCAGTACTTC.

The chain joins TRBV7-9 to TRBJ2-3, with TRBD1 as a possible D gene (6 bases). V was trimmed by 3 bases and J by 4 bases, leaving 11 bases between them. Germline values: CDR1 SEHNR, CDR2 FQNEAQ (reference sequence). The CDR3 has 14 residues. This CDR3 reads CASSFDRSADTQYF. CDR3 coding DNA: TGTGCCAGCAGCTTCGACAGGAGCGCAGATACGCAGTATTTT.

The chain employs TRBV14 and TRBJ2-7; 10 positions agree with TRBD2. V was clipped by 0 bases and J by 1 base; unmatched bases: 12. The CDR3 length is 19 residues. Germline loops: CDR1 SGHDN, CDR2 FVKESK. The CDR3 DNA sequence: TGTGCCAGCAGCCAAGATCTGAATGTAGCGGGAGGAGGGTCCTACGAGCAGTACTTC. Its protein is CASSQDLNVAGGGSYEQYF.

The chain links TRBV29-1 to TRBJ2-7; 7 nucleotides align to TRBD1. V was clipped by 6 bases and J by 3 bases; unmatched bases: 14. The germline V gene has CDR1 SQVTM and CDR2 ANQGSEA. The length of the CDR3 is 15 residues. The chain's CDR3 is CSVSNRGKGYYEQYF. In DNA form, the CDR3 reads TGCAGCGTCTCTAACAGGGGAAAGGGCTACTACGAGCAGTACTTC.

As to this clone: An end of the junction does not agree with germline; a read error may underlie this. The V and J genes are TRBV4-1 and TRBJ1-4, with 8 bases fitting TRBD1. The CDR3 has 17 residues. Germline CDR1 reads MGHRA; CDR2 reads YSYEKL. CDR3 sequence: CASSQDPGGQGGEELFF. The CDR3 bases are TGCGCCAGCAGCCAAGATCCAGGAGGACAGGGTGGTGAAGAACTGTTTTTT.

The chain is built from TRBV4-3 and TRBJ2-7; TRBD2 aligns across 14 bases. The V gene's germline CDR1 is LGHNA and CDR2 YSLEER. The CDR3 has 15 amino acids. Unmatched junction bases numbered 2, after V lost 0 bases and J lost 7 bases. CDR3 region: CASSQEWTSGGEQYF. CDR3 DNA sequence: TGCGCCAGCAGCCAAGAATGGACTAGCGGGGGGGAGCAGTACTTC.

CDR3 residues: CASSLGSVGYSPDTEAFF. DNA for the CDR3: TGTGCCAGCAGCTTGGGGTCCGTGGGCTATTCGCCCGACACTGAAGCTTTCTTT. The V call is TRBV5-6, the J call TRBJ1-1, with unresolved D. V dropped 0 bases and J dropped 3 bases, with 21 bases sitting between them. The CDR3 spans 18 residues. Germline V gene data show CDR1 as SGHDT and CDR2 as YYEEEE. Full variable domain (rest looked up from reference TRBV5-6 and TRBJ1-1): DAGVTQSPTHLIKTRGQQVTLRCSPKSGHDTVSWYQQALGQGPQFIFQYYEEEERQRGNFPDRFSGHQFPNYSSELNVNALLLGDSALYLCASSLGSVGYSPDTEAFFGQGTRLTVV.